This TCR beta chain appears in the sequencing data of a study of spatial heterogeneity in lung cancer (dated 2019 in TCRdb). For the study in its entirety: Beta-chain transcripts were consistently detected in greater numbers than alpha-chain transcripts, which likely reflects a higher abundance of beta-chain transcripts. Nonsynonymous mutation counts, determined by whole-exome sequencing of tumor tissue, were related to TCR repertoire features. In non-small cell lung cancer, the study made a quantitative comparison of TCR alpha and beta repertoires among multiple tumor regions, matched nontumor lung and blood. In the raw uncorrected reads, each unique combination of TCR and UMI appeared more than ten times on average. At surgery, both alpha and beta chains were TCR-sequenced in over 200 tumor regions, some 64 matched nontumor lung samples and over 50 PBMC samples.

Results and caveats for the whole study, not just this receptor: Ubiquitous expanded tumor TCRs were detected in blood more often at tumor resection than at routine follow-up. Additional single-cell paired TCR alpha and beta sequencing was considered necessary to confirm, at a functional level, the hypothesis that regional TCRs recognize regional mutations.

Library preparation was by 5' RACE. These reads were obtained on a NextSeq 500. To allow correction of PCR and sequencing errors, the TCR library protocol tagged every TCR cDNA molecule with a unique molecular identifier. As for how the authors treated the data: Decombinator tools were used for TCR identification, UMI-based error correction and CDR3 extraction. Expanded TCRs were defined as those above a frequency of 2 per 1,000, corresponding to the top 1% of the tumor frequency distribution. Renyi diversity was computed with the R vegan package after each repertoire had been subsampled 100 times to 5,000 TCRs. CDR3 similarity networks were constructed using string-kernel similarity of amino acid triplets, with links drawn between CDR3s whose pairwise similarity was above 0.82. TCRdb handled the public reads itself, with Q25 trimming in fastp and clone calling in MiXCR, and kept productive beta chains. All rows with the same CDR3 protein become a single entry with the most common DNA and genes. None of the V and J calls come from the authors' own analysis; TCRdb made them. This sample comprises more than 85,000 distinct CDR3 sequences, over 8.5% of them detected only once. The top ten clones comprise 6.9% of the sample.

CDR1 and CDR2 were assigned from the germline V gene as ENHRY and SYGVKD. The CDR3 spans 15 residues, from the cysteine through the phenylalanine. The kept DNA is CDR3 alone, 45 bases in frame from the first base. V is shortened by 10 bases, J by 2 bases, and the region joining them spans 19 bases. The time point label, read with the paper, signifies: sample taken at primary tumor resection. For TCR sequencing, whole RNA was extracted from tumor and nontumor lung tissue, or from cryopreserved PBMC samples, and no cell sorting was done. Samples were obtained from approximately 70 patients with early-stage, untreated non-small cell lung cancer from the lung TRACERx cohort. Only patients for whom sufficient RNA was available from at least two tumor regions were selected for TCR sequencing. Turning to this clonotype: The clone's antigen remains unknown. No base qualities exist here, and no much larger clone lies one base off it.

This clonotype originated in a male donor with early-stage non-small cell lung cancer. The specimen was PBMCs, collected at surgery. The chain is made from TRBV10-3 and TRBJ2-3; possibly the D gene is TRBD1, per 5 matching bases. The bases are TGTGCCACCGAGACAGAACCCTCTTTCACAGATACGCAGTATTTT. This translates into CATETEPSFTDTQYF.